This TCR beta chain originates from a study of blood T cell repertoires in COVID-19 (TCRdb year 2020). At the level of the whole study: Samples from collaborators originated in the United States, Italy and Spain and spanned both the acute and convalescent phases of COVID-19. A freely available public database, intended as a resource for researchers studying the immune response to SARS-CoV-2, is where the repertoires were released. The samples were drawn from two sources: the first 160 participants of the ongoing ImmuneRACE study, and over 1,000 subjects contributed by 6 global collaborators. The prospective study material was composed of cDNA or gDNA derived from T cells, B-cell-depleted T cells, or PBMCs. Subjects who had been exposed to COVID-19, were actively infected with it, or had recovered from it provided the deeply sampled blood TCRbeta repertoires that made up the dataset. HLA class I and class II types, where available, came from metadata supplied by the sample provider rather than from assay-based typing. Nearly every sample came with metadata listing a de-identified subject ID, COVID-19 status, age in years and sex.

TCRbeta CDR3 regions were amplified from genomic DNA using the immunoSEQ Assay, a bias-controlled multiplex PCR. The original methods were these. Within the assay, amplification of reference gene primers was used to estimate how many nucleated cells each sample contained. To quantify the absolute abundance of each unique TCRbeta CDR3 rearrangement, sequence reads were collapsed and filtered. For each sample, productive Simpson clonality was calculated as the square root of Simpson's diversity index across productive rearrangements. The table comes from immuneACCESS by way of TCRdb, which keeps in-frame sequences with V and J called. Part of the clones is missing from these tables; in studies checked, under half for an unresolved V gene and the rest for unknown reasons. V and J calls and clone size come straight from that table; D and trimming were deduced from the DNA. The sample contains fewer than 95,000 clones, about 90% of them found a single time. The ten largest clonotypes hold about 16% of the sample.

Results and caveats for the whole study, not just this receptor: The quantity of clinical and demographic metadata differed by source and by participant and was supplied without curation.

Each collaborating institution followed its own protocols to collect whole blood in K2EDTA tubes. For TCRbeta analysis, collaborator samples were shipped as frozen whole blood, as isolated PBMCs, or as DNA extracted from either sample type. In the case of this clone: Its antigen target is currently unknown. No much larger clone exists at a distance of one base, and base qualities are not known.

The CDR3 has 15 amino acids, counting the end cysteine and phenylalanine. Just CDR3 DNA is preserved here, 45 bases in frame from base 1. V was cut back by 0 bases and J by 0 bases, leaving a gap of 6 bases between them. The CDR1 and CDR2 encoded by the germline V gene (reference sequence) are GTSNPN and SVGIG. Sequenced material: peripheral blood. The sequence was collected from a male donor with acute or convalescent COVID-19. This chain joins TRBV30 to TRBJ2-6, with the D segment identity uncertain. The CDR3: CAWSVSLSGANVLTF. The sequenced DNA: TGTGCCTGGAGTGTAAGCCTCTCTGGGGCCAACGTCCTGACTTTC.